This T cell receptor beta chain was observed in a study of T cell responses to AZD1222 COVID-19 vaccine. Trimming took off 9 bases at V and 2 bases at J, with 18 bases between the two ends. Germline V gives CDR1 LNHNV, CDR2 YYDKDF (reference sequence). This CDR3 comprises 15 residues. Here immunoSEQ multiplex PCR was the method, and the copy in TCRdb shows in-frame clones only, minus some. There are 200,000 or so clones in the sample; around 87% occur only once, and 2.5% to 3% lies in the top ten. Study-level findings and limits: The span of vaccine-associated CD4 TCRs extended across spike, with dominance at 160-218 and 743-854. Females made up more of the donors, who were largely white British, and clonal diversity may have come out too low. Sampled repertoires all dated from after the peak T cell response.

As for this clone: Its antigen remains unknown.

The sequenced sample was peripheral blood, obtained on day 0 of MenACWY control vaccination. The chain links TRBV15 to TRBJ2-3; D uncertain. The clonotype comes from an adult in good health. The CDR3 DNA reads as TGTGCCACTGGTGCTAGGGCACAGATCACAGATACGCAGTATTTT. This encodes CATGARAQITDTQYF.